This TCR beta chain emerged from a study of T cell changes during pregnancy in multiple sclerosis. Measured with immunoSEQ multiplex PCR; TCRdb has only the in-frame clones, and not every one. The data contain roughly 30,000 clones, 89% of them singletons. The receptor was derived from a female donor in good health, enrolled as a control in a pregnancy study. This sample comprised CD4+ T cells from peripheral blood mononuclear cells, obtained in the first trimester of pregnancy.

DNA for the CDR3: TGTGCCTGGTCCCGGACAGACGACGTCTATGGCTACACCTTC. This encodes CAWSRTDDVYGYTF. The chain links TRBV30 to TRBJ1-2; tentatively, D is TRBD1 (6 bases). The germline V gene has CDR1 GTSNPN and CDR2 SVGIG (reference sequence). The CDR3 has 14 amino acids. V lost 5 bases and J lost 4, with 17 bases in between.